This entry lists 6 T cell receptor beta chains sequenced from one sample in a study of blood T cell repertoires in COVID-19. Generated by immunoSEQ multiplex PCR, the TCRdb table keeps only in-frame clones and is missing some. Of 65,000 to 90,000 clones listed, about four fifths were seen once; the top ten hold 4.8%. Sequences were obtained from peripheral blood. These receptors were collected from a woman aged 80 or over with active or convalescent COVID-19.

V usage is TRBV6-2 or TRBV6-3 and J usage is TRBJ1-5; the D is unclear. Looked up from germline, CDR1 is MNHEY and CDR2 is SVGEGT. Trimming removed 5 bases at V and 2 bases at J, with 13 bases between. The CDR3 has 15 residues. CDR3 protein: CASSPRGQGNQPQHF. The CDR3 DNA reads as TGTGCCAGCAGTCCGCGGGGTCAGGGCAATCAGCCCCAGCATTTT.

The chain has TRBV30 and TRBJ1-4; 8 bases agree with TRBD1. CDR1 is GTSNPN, CDR2 SVGIG, per germline (reference sequence). The CDR3 has 13 residues. The J segment lost 8 bases and the V segment lost 3 bases, leaving 5 bases of the junction unmatched. CDR3 in DNA: TGTGCCTGGAGGGACAGGGCATACGAAAAACTGTTTTTT. Translating gives CAWRDRAYEKLFF.

This clone was picked up one time. The chain is built from TRBV7-2 and TRBJ1-1; the D gene is possibly TRBD1 (5 bases). V was pared by 1 base and J by 1 base, with 13 bases between. Per germline, CDR1 SGHTA and CDR2 FQGNSA. The CDR3 runs 16 residues. DNA for the CDR3: TGTGCCAGCAGCTTAGTCCCCGCAGGGTCGAACACTGAAGCTTTCTTT. Translating gives CASSLVPAGSNTEAFF.

The chain combines TRBV11-2 with TRBJ2-4; TRBD2 aligns across 15 bases. The CDR3 is made up of 16 amino acids. After removal of 5 bases from V and 6 bases from J, the junction contained 5 bases not matched to a gene. Per the germline V gene, CDR1 is SGHAT and CDR2 is FQNNGV. CDR3 sequence: CASSTRTSGRVNIQYF. CDR3 coding DNA: TGTGCCAGCAGCACCAGGACTAGCGGGAGGGTAAACATTCAGTACTTC.

The chain couples TRBV3-1 (or the pseudogene TRBV3-2) to TRBJ2-7; 11 nucleotides line up with TRBD2. The CDR3 is made up of 15 amino acids. V was pared by 4 bases and J by 3 bases, with 5 bases of the junction left unmatched. Germline V gene lookup returns CDR1 LGHDT and CDR2 YNNKEL (reference sequence). In DNA, the CDR3 is TGTGCCAGCAGCCGAGGGACTAGCGGTAACTACGAGCAGTACTTC. Translating it yields CASSRGTSGNYEQYF.

The chain employs TRBV7-2 and TRBJ2-5; D is unclear. V lost 3 bases and J lost 3, with 8 bases in between. This CDR3 contains 13 residues. In germline, CDR1 is SGHTA, CDR2 FQGNSA. The CDR3 loop is CASSFNRKETQYF. CDR3 coding DNA: TGTGCCAGCAGCTTCAACAGAAAAGAGACCCAGTACTTC.